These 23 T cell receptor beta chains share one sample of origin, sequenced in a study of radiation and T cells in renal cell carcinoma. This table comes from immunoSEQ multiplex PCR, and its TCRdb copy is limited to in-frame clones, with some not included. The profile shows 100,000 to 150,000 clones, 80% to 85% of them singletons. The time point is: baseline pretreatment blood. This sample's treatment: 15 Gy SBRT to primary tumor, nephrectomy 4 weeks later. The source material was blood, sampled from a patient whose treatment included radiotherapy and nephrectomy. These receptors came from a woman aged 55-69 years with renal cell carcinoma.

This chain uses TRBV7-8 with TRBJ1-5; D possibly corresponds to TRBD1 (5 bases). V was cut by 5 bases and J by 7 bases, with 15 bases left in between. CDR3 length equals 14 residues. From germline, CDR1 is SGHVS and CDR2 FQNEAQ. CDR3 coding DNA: TGTGCCAGCAGCCCTCCAGGGAGCGGACAGCCCCAGCATTTT. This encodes CASSPPGSGQPQHF.

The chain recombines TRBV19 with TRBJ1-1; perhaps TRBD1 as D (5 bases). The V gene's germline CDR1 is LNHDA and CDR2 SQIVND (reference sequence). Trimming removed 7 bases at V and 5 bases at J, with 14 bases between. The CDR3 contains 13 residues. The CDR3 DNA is TGTGCCAGTAACGTACAGCGGGGGACTGAAGCTTTCTTT. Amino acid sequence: CASNVQRGTEAFF.

Here the CDR3 reads CASSLDGGQGNEQYF. For the CDR3, the DNA is TGTGCCAGCAGCTTAGATGGGGGACAGGGCAACGAGCAGTACTTC. The chain combines TRBV11-2 with TRBJ2-7, with TRBD1 matching 9 bases. This CDR3 has 15 residues. Trimming at V came to 0 bases and at J to 5 bases, leaving 5 bases not matched to a gene. CDR1 is SGHAT and CDR2 is FQNNGV in the germline V gene. Together with reference TRBV11-2 and TRBJ2-7, the CDR3 gives the full variable domain: EAGVAQSPRYKIIEKRQSVAFWCNPISGHATLYWYQQILGQGPKLLIQFQNNGVVDDSQLPKDRFSAERLKGVDSTLKIQPAKLEDSAVYLCASSLDGGQGNEQYFGPGTRLTVT.

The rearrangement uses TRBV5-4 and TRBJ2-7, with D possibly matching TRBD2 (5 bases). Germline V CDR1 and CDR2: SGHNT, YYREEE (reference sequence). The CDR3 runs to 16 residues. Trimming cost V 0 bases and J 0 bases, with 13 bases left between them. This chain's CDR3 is CASSLESGISSYEQYF. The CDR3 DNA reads TGTGCCAGCAGCTTGGAATCGGGGATAAGCTCCTACGAGCAGTACTTC.

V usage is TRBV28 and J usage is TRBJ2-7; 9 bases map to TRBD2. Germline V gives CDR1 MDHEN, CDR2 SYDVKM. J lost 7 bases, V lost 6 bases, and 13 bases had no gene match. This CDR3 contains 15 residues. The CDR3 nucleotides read TGTGCCAGCAGCCGGACTAGCGCTAAGGCGGGGGAGCAGTACTTC. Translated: CASSRTSAKAGEQYF.

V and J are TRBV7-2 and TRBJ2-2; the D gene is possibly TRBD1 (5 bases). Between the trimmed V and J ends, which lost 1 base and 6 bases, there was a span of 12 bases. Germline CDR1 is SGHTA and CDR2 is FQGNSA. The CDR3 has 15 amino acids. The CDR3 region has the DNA TGTGCCAGCAGCTTAGTGGTCGCAGGGTCCGGGGAGCTGTTTTTT. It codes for CASSLVVAGSGELFF.

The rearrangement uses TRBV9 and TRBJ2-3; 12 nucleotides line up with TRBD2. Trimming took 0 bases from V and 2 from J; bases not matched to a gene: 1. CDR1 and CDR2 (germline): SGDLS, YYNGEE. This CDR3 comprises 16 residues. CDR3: CASSVGLAGVTDTQYF. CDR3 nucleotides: TGTGCCAGCAGCGTAGGACTAGCGGGGGTCACAGATACGCAGTATTTT.

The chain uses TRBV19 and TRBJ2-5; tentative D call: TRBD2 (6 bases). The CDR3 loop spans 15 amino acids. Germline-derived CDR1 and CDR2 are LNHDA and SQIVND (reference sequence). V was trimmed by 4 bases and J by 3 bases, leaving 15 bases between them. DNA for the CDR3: TGTGCCAGTAGTACTTCCGGGACTCACAAAGAGACCCAGTACTTC. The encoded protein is CASSTSGTHKETQYF.

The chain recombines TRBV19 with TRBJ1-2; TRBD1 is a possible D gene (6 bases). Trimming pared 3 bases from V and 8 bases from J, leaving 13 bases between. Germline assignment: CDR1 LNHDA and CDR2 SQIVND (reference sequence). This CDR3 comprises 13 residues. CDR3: CASSMPQGGGYTF. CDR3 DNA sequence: TGTGCCAGTAGTATGCCACAGGGAGGCGGCTACACCTTC.

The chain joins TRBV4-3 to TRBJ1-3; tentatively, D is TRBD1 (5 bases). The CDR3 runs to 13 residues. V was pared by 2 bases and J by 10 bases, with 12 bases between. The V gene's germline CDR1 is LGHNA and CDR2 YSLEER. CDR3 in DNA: TGCGCCAGCAGCCAACAAACGGGACCTACCATATATTTT. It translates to CASSQQTGPTIYF.

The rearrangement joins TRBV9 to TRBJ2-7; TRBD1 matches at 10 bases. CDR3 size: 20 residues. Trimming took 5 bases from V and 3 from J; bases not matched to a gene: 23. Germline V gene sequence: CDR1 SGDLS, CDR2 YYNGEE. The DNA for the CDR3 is TGTGCCAGCAGACCCCTACCGGGGGCGAGACAGGGGGCCGTCTGCTACGAGCAGTACTTC. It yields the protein CASRPLPGARQGAVCYEQYF.

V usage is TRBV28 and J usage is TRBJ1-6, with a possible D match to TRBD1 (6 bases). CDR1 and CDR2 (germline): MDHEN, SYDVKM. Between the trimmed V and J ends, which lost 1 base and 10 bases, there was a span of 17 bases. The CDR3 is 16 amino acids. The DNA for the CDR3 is TGTGCCAGCAGTTTATCTACAGGGTTTTATTACTCACCCCTCCACTTT. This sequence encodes CASSLSTGFYYSPLHF.

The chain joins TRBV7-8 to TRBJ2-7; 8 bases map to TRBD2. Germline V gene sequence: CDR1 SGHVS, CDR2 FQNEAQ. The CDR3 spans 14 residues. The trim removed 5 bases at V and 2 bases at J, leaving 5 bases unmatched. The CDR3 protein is CASSPGGATYEQYF. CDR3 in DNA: TGTGCCAGCAGCCCCGGGGGGGCCACCTACGAGCAGTACTTC.

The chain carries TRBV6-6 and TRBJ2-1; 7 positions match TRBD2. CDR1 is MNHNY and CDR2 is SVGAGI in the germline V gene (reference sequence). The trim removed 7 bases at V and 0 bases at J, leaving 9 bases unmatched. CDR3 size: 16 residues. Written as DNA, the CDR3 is TGTGCCAGCACCCTCGCTGGCGGGGGCTCCTACAATGAGCAGTTCTTC. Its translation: CASTLAGGGSYNEQFF.

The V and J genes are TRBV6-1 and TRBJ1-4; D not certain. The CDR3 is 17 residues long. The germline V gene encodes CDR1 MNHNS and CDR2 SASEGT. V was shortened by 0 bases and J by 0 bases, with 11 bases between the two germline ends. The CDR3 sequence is CASSEAPDQSTNEKLFF. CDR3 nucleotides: TGTGCCAGCAGTGAAGCGCCGGACCAATCAACTAATGAAAAACTGTTTTTT.

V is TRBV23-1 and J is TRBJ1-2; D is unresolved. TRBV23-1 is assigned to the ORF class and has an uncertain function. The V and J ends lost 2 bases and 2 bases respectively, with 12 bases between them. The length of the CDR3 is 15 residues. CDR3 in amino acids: CASSQTGLGNYGYTF. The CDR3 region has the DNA TGCGCCAGCAGTCAAACCGGGCTGGGGAACTATGGCTACACCTTC.

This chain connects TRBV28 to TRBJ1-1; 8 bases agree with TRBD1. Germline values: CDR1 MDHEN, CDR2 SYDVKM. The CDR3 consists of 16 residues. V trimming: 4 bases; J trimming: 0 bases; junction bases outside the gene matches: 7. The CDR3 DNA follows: TGTGCCAGCAGTTCCAGAAGACAGGGGATGAACACTGAAGCTTTCTTT. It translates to CASSSRRQGMNTEAFF.

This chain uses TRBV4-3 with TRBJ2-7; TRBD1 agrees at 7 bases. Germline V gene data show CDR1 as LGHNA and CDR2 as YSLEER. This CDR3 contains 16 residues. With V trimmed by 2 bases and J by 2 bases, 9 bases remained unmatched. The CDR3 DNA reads TGCGCCAGCAGCCAATTGAATGAGGGGGCTACCTACGAGCAGTACTTC. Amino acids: CASSQLNEGATYEQYF.

The CDR3 nucleotides are TGTGCCATCAGTGACAGGGGGATGAGCAACACTGAAGCTTTCTTT. It codes for CAISDRGMSNTEAFF. V usage is TRBV10-3 and J usage is TRBJ1-1; 7 bases fit TRBD1. Unmatched junction bases numbered 6, after V lost 3 bases and J lost 2 bases. CDR3 length: 15 residues. The germline gives CDR1 ENHRY, CDR2 SYGVKD.

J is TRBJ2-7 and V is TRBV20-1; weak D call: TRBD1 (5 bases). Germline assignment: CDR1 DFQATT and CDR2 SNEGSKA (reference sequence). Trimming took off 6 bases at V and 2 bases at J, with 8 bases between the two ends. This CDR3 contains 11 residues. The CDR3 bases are TGCAGTGCGCAGACAGCCTACGAGCAGTACTTC. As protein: CSAQTAYEQYF.

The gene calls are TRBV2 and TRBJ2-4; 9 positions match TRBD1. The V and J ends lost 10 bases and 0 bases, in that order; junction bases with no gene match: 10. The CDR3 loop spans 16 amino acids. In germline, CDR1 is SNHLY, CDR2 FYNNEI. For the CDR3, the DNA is TGTGCCACTAGGGAGGGGGACAGGGTAGCCAAAAACATTCAGTACTTC. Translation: CATREGDRVAKNIQYF.

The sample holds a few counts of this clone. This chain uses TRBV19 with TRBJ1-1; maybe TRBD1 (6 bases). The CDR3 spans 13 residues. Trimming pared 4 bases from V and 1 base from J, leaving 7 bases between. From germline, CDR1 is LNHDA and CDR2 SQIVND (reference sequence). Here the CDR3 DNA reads TGTGCCAGTAGTACGGGACAGAACACTGAAGCTTTCTTT. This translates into CASSTGQNTEAFF.

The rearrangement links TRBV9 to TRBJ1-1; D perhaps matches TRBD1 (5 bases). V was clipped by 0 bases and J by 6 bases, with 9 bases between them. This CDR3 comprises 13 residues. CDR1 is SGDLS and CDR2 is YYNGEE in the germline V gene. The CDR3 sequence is CASSVATGAEAFF. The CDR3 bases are TGTGCCAGCAGCGTAGCTACGGGGGCTGAAGCTTTCTTT.